This T cell receptor beta chain comes out of a study of cytomegalovirus exposure and HLA in healthy donors. CDR3 length: 15 amino acids. The V gene's germline CDR1 is LNHNV and CDR2 YYDKDF (reference sequence). Germline trimming cut 4 bases from V and 1 base from J; bases unmatched to any gene: 5. For this clone: In the same sample, other DNA sequences code for this CDR3.

PCR used 60 Vbeta primers and 13 Jbeta primers. The method was immunoSEQ multiplex PCR; TCRdb's version includes in-frame clones alone and lacks a portion of them. The data contain 150,000 to 200,000 clones, 60% to 85% of them singletons. This receptor was obtained from a female donor in good health and CMV-seronegative. The gene calls are TRBV15 and TRBJ1-1, with 8 bases aligning to TRBD1. The sequenced sample was PBMCs. The CDR3 bases are TGTGCCACCAGCACCCAGGGGGCGGCGAACACTGAAGCTTTCTTT. Amino acid sequence: CATSTQGAANTEAFF.